Sequencing of this TCR beta chain was carried out in a study of cytomegalovirus exposure and HLA in healthy donors (dated by TCRdb to 2017 to 2019). A note on the overall study: An earlier analysis of roughly 610 of the donors reported 276 Gb of sequence data and 95 million to 120 million unique TCR beta sequences obtained from approximately 180 million T cells. An early release covering roughly 640 HLA-typed donors comprised 250 to 350 gigabases of sequencing data and around 86 million unique TCR sequences. Of the 398 genotyped donors, approximately 82% fell in the genetic ancestry cluster associated with self-reported Caucasian donors. The study aimed to test whether cataloging public T cell receptors could reveal signatures of past pathogen exposure. The study profiled the T cell repertoires of under 700 subjects by immunosequencing and related them to cytomegalovirus serostatus. A separate validation cohort of 100 to 150 different subjects was used in addition to the 666-subject first cohort. High-throughput TCR immunosequencing, statistical association of individual TCRs with disease status, and machine learning were combined to predict cytomegalovirus infection status. A later analysis re-examined previously published TCR beta repertoires from 600 to 700 donors and added high-resolution HLA genotyping to investigate patterns of TCR occurrence. The later analysis used no new phenotypic data to find candidate immune exposures, relying instead on TCR beta sequences and their occurrence across donors. An earlier analysis of approximately 630 of the donors applied high-throughput TCR beta sequencing to assess whether each TCR beta V gene segment acted as functional or pseudogenic. Donor age, sex, ethnicity and CMV serostatus were compiled alongside the repertoire data. A later genetic analysis used genome-wide SNP genotypes for about 65% of the 666 donors, treating that subset as a discovery cohort. Every discovery cohort repertoire had been produced on one sequencing platform. Class I and class II HLA loci were covered by the typing at four-digit resolution. The number of donors typed differed by locus, with roughly 629-640 for A, B, C, DRB1 and DQB1, around 500 for DQA1, 606 for DPA1, and some 440 for DPB1. About 5 DR-DQ haplotypes were handled as single units for association and clustering, since linkage in the cohort was strong. On average, 235,054 unique TCR beta nucleotide sequences were sequenced per donor among more than 350 genotyped donors of the cohort, with roughly 19% of those sequences being non-productive.

The cohort was made up of approximately 670 healthy bone marrow donors. At the time of sampling, every cohort member was nominally healthy, though immune exposures that went unrecorded were likely present. The donor was CMV seronegative and belonged to the group of 350 or so seronegative cohort members. A peripheral blood sample was provided by each donor, and peripheral blood mononuclear cells were used for TCR beta sequencing. Genomic DNA was extracted from the blood cell samples with the Qiagen DNeasy Blood Extraction Kit. With respect to this clone: No antigen is known for it. No base quality values were provided; no much bigger clone lies one nucleotide off.

Paper-wide results and their limitations: A further reported finding was that TCR beta sequences accurately predicted the HLA-A and HLA-B alleles for most subjects in the first cohort. In an earlier analysis of approximately 590 of the donors, most TCR beta V segments were observed in productive rearrangements about 87% or about 30% of the time, broadly matching IMGT annotations. A later analysis found that HLA-associated TCR beta chains were more clonally expanded and had lower generation probabilities than equally common non-associated chains. The study gave a list of 150 to 200 TCR beta chains associated with cytomegalovirus. In vitro tests confirmed that a few of the cytomegalovirus-associated TCR beta chains recognize cytomegalovirus antigens. Roughly uniform sequencing depth across donors was assumed in presence/absence analyses, although this assumption may not hold. Because the 87-base-pair reads could not distinguish some IMGT-functional V segments, including TRBV6-2 and TRBV6-3, those segments were excluded. The cohort was sequenced for TCR beta chains only, and without alpha or paired-chain data the features that could be detected were limited. The authors suggested that the approach could potentially be generalized to other disease states and immunological phenotypes. The sequencing pipeline was judged likely to have produced a cluster of highly shared sequence variants as a technical artifact. In a later genetic analysis, a missense DCLRE1C variant was associated with V-gene and J-gene trimming of TCR beta chains, and the association was replicated in an independent cohort. Linkage disequilibrium might explain the correlated functional status among segregating V segments, but an unknown experimental factor could not be ruled out. According to a later genetic analysis, donors in an Asian-associated ancestry cluster had fewer N-insertions in productive TCRs than the approximately 670-donor mean. In a later analysis, the rate of TCR association differed among HLA loci, with DRB1 alleles having the most associated TCRs and HLA-C alleles having the fewest. Because counts were too low, fewer than 20 rarely observed V segments, including chromosome 9 orphons, were excluded from the earlier analysis of a few hundred of the donors. Because HLA typing was missing for some donors at each locus, association tests included only the typed subset. Strong co-occurrence of HLA alleles, especially DR and DQ, made assigning TCR associations to individual alleles difficult. At a false discovery rate of 0.05, a later analysis linked fewer than 20,000 TCR beta sequences to specific HLA alleles. In both the original and validation cohorts, the classifier was reported to diagnose cytomegalovirus status with high specificity and sensitivity. Several of the top co-occurrence clusters appeared to be linked to parvovirus B19, influenza, CMV and Epstein-Barr virus, according to a later analysis. Across donors, most TCR sequences were observed very rarely, whereas some public TCRs were present in many individuals. A later analysis found that most CMV-associated TCR beta chains appeared HLA-restricted, with HLA associations seemingly driven largely by CMV exposure. Immune exposure information for the cohort was limited to CMV serostatus.

CDR3 length: 15 amino acids, cysteine to phenylalanine. CDR3 DNA only is kept here, 45 bases in frame from base 1. The library came from the immunoSEQ multiplex PCR assay. For the multiplex PCR, a mixture combining 60 forward primers for TCR Vbeta segments and 13 reverse primers for TCR Jbeta segments was used. Amplification of the CDR3 region of rearranged TCR beta genes was performed with a multiplex PCR assay on genomic DNA. The Illumina HiSeq System was used to sequence the amplified TCR beta libraries as 87-base-pair reads. As for the original processing: A later analysis tallied roughly 80 million unique TCR beta chains across the 660 or so repertoires, and around 10 million of those chains were shared by two or more donors. To remove PCR and sequencing errors, raw reads were error-corrected and collapsed into unique sequences using a nearest-neighbor algorithm that merged closely related sequences. CDR3 sequences were aligned to IMGT reference sequences to assign V, D and J gene segments. For a sequence to be retained, a match of at least six nucleotides was required to both a V gene segment and a J gene segment. Rearrangements were classified as productive when the CDR3 lacked stop codons and remained in frame with V and J, and all other rearrangements were classified as non-productive. CDR3 was defined according to IMGT convention as the region running from the second conserved V-encoded cysteine to the conserved J-encoded phenylalanine. The earlier analysis of some 550 of the donors excluded any sequence lacking an unambiguous match to a single V gene segment. In an earlier analysis of a few hundred of the donors, a V segment was called functional when productive rearrangements were above 56.7%, and segregating when the standard deviation between donors exceeded 5%. A statistical classification framework was built for diagnosing cytomegalovirus status from the catalog of TCR beta chain sequences. In a later analysis, V and J genes were assigned by comparing TCR nucleotide sequences against IMGT/GENE-DB human TR gene sequences. A later analysis assigned CDR3 sequences and most-parsimonious VDJ recombination scenarios with the TCRdist pipeline. In a later analysis, every TCR beta chain was defined by the combination of its CDR3 amino acid sequence and its V-gene family, and reads without a unique V-gene family were dropped. As a way to deal with suspected cross-contamination and a sequencing artifact, a later analysis dropped 592 nucleotide sequences that were highly shared and had low generation probability. In a later analysis, a clonal expansion index for each public chain was calculated from normalized within-repertoire ranks of inferred template counts. In a later analysis, generation probabilities were computed with a VDJ recombination model fitted to out-of-frame rearrangements, and the resulting probabilities were checked against IGoR. Hypergeometric tests were used in a later analysis to score TCR-TCR, TCR-HLA and TCR-CMV co-occurrence, with a repertoire-size bias correction applied to the TCR pairs. False discovery rates were estimated in a later analysis by permuting HLA or CMV assignments 20 times. In a later analysis, co-occurring TCRs were grouped with DBSCAN, and TCRdist sequence similarity was added when clustering was performed within HLA-allele-positive subsets. Repertoires with fewer than 30,000 or more than 120,000 public chains were left out of co-occurrence clustering, as were a handful of repertoires with anomalous nucleotide sharing. TCRdb stores this immuneACCESS table with in-frame sequences only. Part of the clones is absent; in the studies checked, under half of the shortfall reflects unresolved V genes, and no reason is known for the rest. V and J calls and clone size are as listed in that table; D and trimming were resolved from the DNA. Here the sample has 150,000 to 200,000 clones; about three quarters occur a single time. 1.1% of the sample is in the top ten clones.

The chain couples TRBV21-1 to TRBJ1-2. TRBV21-1 is recorded as a pseudogene. Specimen: PBMCs. The origin of this receptor is a middle-aged woman in good health and CMV-seronegative. The DNA reads TGTGCCAGCAGCACAGAGGGAGGGAAAGGATATGGCTACACCTTC. Translated, it gives CASSTEGGKGYGYTF.